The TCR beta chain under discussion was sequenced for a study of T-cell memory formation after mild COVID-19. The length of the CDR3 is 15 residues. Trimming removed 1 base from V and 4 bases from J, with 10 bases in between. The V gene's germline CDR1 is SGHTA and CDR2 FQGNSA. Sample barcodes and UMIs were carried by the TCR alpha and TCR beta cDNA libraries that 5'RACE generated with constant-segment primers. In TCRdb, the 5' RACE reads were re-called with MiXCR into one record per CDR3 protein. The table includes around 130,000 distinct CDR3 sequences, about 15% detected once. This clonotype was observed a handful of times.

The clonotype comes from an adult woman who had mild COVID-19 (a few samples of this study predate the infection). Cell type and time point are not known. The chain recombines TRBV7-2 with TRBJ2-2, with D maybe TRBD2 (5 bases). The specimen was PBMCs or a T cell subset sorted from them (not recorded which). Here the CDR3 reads CASSLDGLPTGELFF. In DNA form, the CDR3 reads TGTGCCAGCAGCTTAGACGGACTTCCCACCGGGGAGCTGTTTTTT.